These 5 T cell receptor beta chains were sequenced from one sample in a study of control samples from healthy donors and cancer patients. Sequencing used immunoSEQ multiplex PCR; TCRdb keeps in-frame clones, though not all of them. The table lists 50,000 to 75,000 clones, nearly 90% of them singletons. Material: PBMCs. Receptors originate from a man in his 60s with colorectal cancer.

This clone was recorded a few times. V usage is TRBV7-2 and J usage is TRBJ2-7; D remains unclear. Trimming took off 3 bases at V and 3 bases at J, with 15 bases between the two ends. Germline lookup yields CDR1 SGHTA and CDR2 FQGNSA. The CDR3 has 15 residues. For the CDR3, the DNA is TGTGCCAGCAGCTTCTTCCCGGGCCTAGGCTACGAGCAGTACTTC. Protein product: CASSFFPGLGYEQYF.

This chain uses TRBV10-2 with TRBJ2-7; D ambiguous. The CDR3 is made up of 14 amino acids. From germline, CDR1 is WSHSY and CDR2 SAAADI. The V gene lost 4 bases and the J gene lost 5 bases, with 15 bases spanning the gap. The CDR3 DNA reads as TGCGCCAGCAGTGCTATGGGTATACGGGACGAGCAGTACTTC. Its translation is CASSAMGIRDEQYF.

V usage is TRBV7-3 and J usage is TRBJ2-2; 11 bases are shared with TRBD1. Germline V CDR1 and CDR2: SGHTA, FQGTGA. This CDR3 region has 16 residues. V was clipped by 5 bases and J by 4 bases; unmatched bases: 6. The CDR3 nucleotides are TGTGCCAGCAGCGTTGGGACAGGGGGGAGCACCGGGGAGCTGTTTTTT. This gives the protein CASSVGTGGSTGELFF.

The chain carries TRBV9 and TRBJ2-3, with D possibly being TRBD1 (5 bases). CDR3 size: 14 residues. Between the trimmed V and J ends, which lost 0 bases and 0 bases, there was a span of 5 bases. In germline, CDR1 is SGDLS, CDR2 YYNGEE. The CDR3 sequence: CASSVEGSTDTQYF. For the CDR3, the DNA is TGTGCCAGCAGCGTAGAGGGGAGCACAGATACGCAGTATTTT.

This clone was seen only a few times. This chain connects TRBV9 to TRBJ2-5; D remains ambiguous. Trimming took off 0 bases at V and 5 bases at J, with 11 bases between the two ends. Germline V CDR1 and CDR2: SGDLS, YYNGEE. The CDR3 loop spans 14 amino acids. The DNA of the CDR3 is TGTGCCAGCAGCGTAGGATCGGGTCGGGAGACCCAGTACTTC. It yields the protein CASSVGSGRETQYF.